A single sample gave rise to the 2 T cell receptor beta chains below, sequenced in a study of T cell repertoires in cytomegalovirus infection (dated by TCRdb to the late 2010s). Sequenced on an Illumina HiSeq 1500. The raw public reads went through TCRdb reprocessing: fastp at Q25, MiXCR clone calling, in-frame beta chains kept. Rows are combined by CDR3 protein, so each entry shows the most common genes and DNA. The table for this sample lists about 260,000 distinct CDR3 sequences; approximately 15% of them were counted only once. The ten largest clones add up to about 10% of the sample. Specimen: PBMCs. The receptors were sampled from a human donor in good health (CMV status not recorded). Some clones in this sample may be carry-over from other donors' samples.

This clonotype has a count of ten or more. V usage is TRBV11-2 and J usage is TRBJ2-2; 7 bases are a match to TRBD1. Germline V gives CDR1 SGHAT, CDR2 FQNNGV. V lost 5 bases to trimming and J lost 5 bases; unmatched junction nucleotides: 11. The CDR3 covers 16 residues. The CDR3 bases are TGTGCCAGCAGCACCCCCGGACAGGTACCGACCGGGGAGCTGTTTTTT. This translates into CASSTPGQVPTGELFF.

This clonotype has ten or more counts. The V and J genes are TRBV7-2 and TRBJ2-7, with TRBD2 identical over 9 bases. CDR1 is SGHTA and CDR2 is FQGNSA in the germline V gene. J lost 0 bases, V lost 4 bases, and 4 bases had no gene match. The CDR3 sequence is 15 residues long. The CDR3 loop reads CASSSISGGSYEQYF. The CDR3 DNA reads as TGTGCCAGCAGCTCCATTAGCGGGGGCTCCTACGAGCAGTACTTC.